These 27 T cell receptor beta chains were all obtained from the same sample, sequenced in a study of cytomegalovirus exposure and HLA in healthy donors. Use of 60 Vbeta and 13 Jbeta primers characterized the PCR. This table comes from immunoSEQ multiplex PCR, and its TCRdb copy is limited to in-frame clones, with some not included. The table lists over 150,000 clones, 70% to 80% of them singletons. Sequenced material: PBMCs. The receptor source for this set is a male donor in good health and CMV-seronegative.

This chain links TRBV5-1 with TRBJ2-7; D gene unclear. Germline V CDR1 and CDR2: SGHRS, YFSETQ. The CDR3 is 13 amino acids. Trimming left V 1 base short and J 4 bases short, with 9 bases between. The CDR3 sequence is CASSLTERYEQYF. CDR3 coding DNA: TGCGCCAGCAGCTTGACGGAGCGTTACGAGCAGTACTTC.

The V gene is TRBV6-5, the J gene TRBJ1-1; 11 nucleotides agree with TRBD1. Germline V gene sequence: CDR1 MNHEY, CDR2 SVGAGI. The V and J ends lost 6 bases and 9 bases, in that order; junction bases with no gene match: 9. The CDR3 is 14 residues long. The CDR3 bases are TGTGCCAGCAGCGCCGGACAGGGGGCGTTGAAAGCTTTCTTT. Encoded protein: CASSAGQGALKAFF.

The V gene is TRBV4-1, the J gene TRBJ2-1; 14 nucleotides line up with TRBD2. V lost 2 bases to trimming and J lost 6 bases; unmatched junction nucleotides: 6. The germline gives CDR1 MGHRA, CDR2 YSYEKL. The CDR3 spans 17 residues. The CDR3 here is CASSQQLTSGGVNEQFF. The CDR3 DNA is TGCGCCAGCAGCCAACAACTGACTAGCGGGGGGGTCAATGAGCAGTTCTTC.

The chain carries TRBV6-6 and TRBJ1-1; no firm D call. CDR3 length: 13 residues. In germline, CDR1 is MNHNY, CDR2 SVGAGI (reference sequence). V was pared by 2 bases and J by 7 bases, with 11 bases between. The CDR3 DNA sequence: TGTGCCAGCAGTTACCGAGGGTTTAGTGAAGCTTTCTTT. It encodes CASSYRGFSEAFF.

The chain uses TRBV6-5 and TRBJ2-1; TRBD2 is a possible D gene (8 bases). Trimming left V 5 bases short and J 4 bases short, with 15 bases between. The CDR3 totals 15 residues. Germline CDR1 MNHEY, CDR2 SVGAGI. The CDR3 loop reads CASSGDSGSYNEQFF. The CDR3 nucleotides read TGTGCCAGCAGTGGGGACAGCGGGAGTTACAATGAGCAGTTCTTC.

V is TRBV4-1 and J is TRBJ2-3, with 11 bases aligning to TRBD2. This CDR3 has 15 amino acids. J was trimmed by 3 bases and V by 5 bases; bases with no gene match: 4. CDR1 MGHRA and CDR2 YSYEKL come from the germline V gene. CDR3 in amino acids: CASSLAGGPTDTQYF. The CDR3 nucleotides are TGCGCCAGCAGCTTAGCGGGAGGGCCTACAGATACGCAGTATTTT.

This chain joins TRBV30 and TRBJ2-7; the D is unclear. Between the trimmed V and J ends, which lost 3 bases and 5 bases, there was a span of 20 bases. The CDR3 runs to 15 residues. Germline V gives CDR1 GTSNPN, CDR2 SVGIG (reference sequence). The CDR3 sequence is CAWSHGSSSVNEQYF. In nucleotides, the CDR3 is TGTGCCTGGAGCCACGGGTCCTCCAGTGTGAACGAGCAGTACTTC.

This chain links TRBV19 with TRBJ1-4; 10 bases are a match to TRBD1. V was pared by 3 bases and J by 5 bases, with 3 bases of the junction left unmatched. The CDR3 consists of 15 residues. Germline V gene data show CDR1 as LNHDA and CDR2 as SQIVND (reference sequence). The CDR3 DNA reads TGTGCCAGTAGTATCCTGACAGGGGGCAATGAAAAACTGTTTTTT. As protein: CASSILTGGNEKLFF. Full variable domain (remainder filled in from reference TRBV19 and TRBJ1-4): DGGITQSPKYLFRKEGQNVTLSCEQNLNHDAMYWYRQDPGQGLRLIYYSQIVNDFQKGDIAEGYSVSREKKESFPLTVTSAQKNPTAFYLCASSILTGGNEKLFFGSGTQLSVL.

The V and J genes are TRBV11-2 and TRBJ2-3; maybe TRBD1 (5 bases). Germline assignment: CDR1 SGHAT and CDR2 FQNNGV. The V end was cut by 2 bases, the J end by 2 bases, with 17 bases between. CDR3 size: 17 residues. DNA of the CDR3: TGTGCCAGCAGCTTAAATCCCGCAGGGTCCATCACAGATACGCAGTATTTT. Amino acid sequence: CASSLNPAGSITDTQYF.

V and J are TRBV28 and TRBJ2-7; 7 nucleotides line up with TRBD1. The germline V gene encodes CDR1 MDHEN and CDR2 SYDVKM. The CDR3 totals 15 residues. With V trimmed by 5 bases and J by 0 bases, 7 bases remained unmatched. The CDR3 protein is CASSVDRESSYEQYF. In nucleotides, the CDR3 is TGTGCCAGCAGTGTTGACAGGGAGAGCTCCTACGAGCAGTACTTC.

The rearrangement links TRBV10-3 to TRBJ1-5; 7 bases are a match to TRBD1. CDR1 is ENHRY and CDR2 is SYGVKD in the germline V gene. The CDR3 sequence is 15 residues long. The V segment lost 6 bases and the J segment 0 bases; nucleotides outside the gene matches: 5. The CDR3 loop reads CAISTGVGSNQPQHF. CDR3 DNA: TGTGCCATCAGCACAGGGGTTGGTAGCAATCAGCCCCAGCATTTT.

The chain carries TRBV5-4 and TRBJ1-1; the D gene is possibly TRBD1 (6 bases). V lost 4 bases, J lost 1 base, and 11 bases lay in between. Germline V CDR1 and CDR2: SGHNT, YYREEE (reference sequence). The CDR3 loop spans 14 amino acids. The CDR3 DNA follows: TGTGCCAGCAGCCTTGGACAGAAGAACACTGAAGCTTTCTTT. As protein: CASSLGQKNTEAFF.

This chain links TRBV10-3 with TRBJ1-3; D is perhaps TRBD1 (6 bases). Germline V CDR1 and CDR2: ENHRY, SYGVKD. Trimming pared 3 bases from V and 2 bases from J, leaving 11 bases between. This CDR3 comprises 15 residues. CDR3 loop: CAISDLQGAGNTIYF. The CDR3 DNA reads TGTGCCATCAGTGATTTACAGGGTGCTGGAAACACCATATATTTT.

This clone was observed a handful of times. The rearrangement links TRBV6-5 to TRBJ1-2; 8 nucleotides align to TRBD1. Germline V gene data show CDR1 as MNHEY and CDR2 as SVGAGI. This CDR3 has 14 amino acids. Unmatched junction bases numbered 8, after V lost 6 bases and J lost 5 bases. CDR3 residues: CASSHRTGSYGYTF. In nucleotides, the CDR3 is TGTGCCAGCAGCCATAGGACAGGGTCATATGGCTACACCTTC.

The DNA of the CDR3 is TGTGCCAGCAGTTCAGGGGCAGGGTGGAACATTCAGTACTTC. This sequence encodes CASSSGAGWNIQYF. This sequence joins TRBV13 and TRBJ2-4, with D possibly matching TRBD1 (6 bases). There are 14 residues in the CDR3. V lost 6 bases and J lost 7, with 16 bases in between. Germline lookup yields CDR1 PRHDT and CDR2 FYEKMQ (reference sequence).

This chain joins TRBV11-2 and TRBJ1-5, with D maybe TRBD1 (6 bases). Germline CDR1 reads SGHAT; CDR2 reads FQNNGV. The ends were cut back, 5 bases at V and 4 bases at J, with 9 bases in the middle. The CDR3 runs to 13 residues. The chain's CDR3 is CASSTDRNQPQHF. The CDR3 DNA follows: TGTGCCAGCAGCACTGACAGGAATCAGCCCCAGCATTTT.

The V call is TRBV6-5, the J call TRBJ1-3; D gene ambiguous. CDR3 length: 15 residues. With 7 bases removed from V and 0 bases from J, the gap between germline ends came to 13 bases. The germline V gene encodes CDR1 MNHEY and CDR2 SVGAGI. CDR3 region: CASTERADSGNTIYF. DNA for the CDR3: TGTGCCAGCACAGAGAGGGCTGACTCTGGAAACACCATATATTTT.

The chain recombines TRBV18 with TRBJ1-2, with a weak D call TRBD1 (6 bases). The CDR3 loop spans 13 amino acids. Germline CDR1 and CDR2: KGHSH and LQKENI. The V end lost 3 bases, the J end lost 6 bases, and 11 bases lay between the germline ends. The CDR3 bases are TGTGCCAGCTCACCGCGACAGGAGGATGGCTACACCTTC. This encodes CASSPRQEDGYTF.

The V gene is TRBV30, the J gene TRBJ2-1; D perhaps matches TRBD1 (6 bases). V was pared by 2 bases and J by 4 bases, with 9 bases between. In germline, CDR1 is GTSNPN, CDR2 SVGIG (reference sequence). The length of the CDR3 is 13 residues. The DNA of the CDR3 is TGTGCCTGGAGTCCAACAGGGTACAATGAGCAGTTCTTC. This encodes CAWSPTGYNEQFF.

The gene calls are TRBV30 and TRBJ1-5; TRBD1 agrees at 7 bases. In germline, CDR1 is GTSNPN, CDR2 SVGIG (reference sequence). This CDR3 has 13 amino acids. With 5 bases clipped from V and 6 bases from J, the junction kept 7 bases outside the gene matches. CDR3 sequence: CAWALQGTQPQHF. The CDR3 DNA reads as TGTGCCTGGGCACTACAGGGGACTCAGCCCCAGCATTTT.

The chain uses TRBV7-8 and TRBJ2-3; D call uncertain. CDR1 is SGHVS and CDR2 is FQNEAQ in the germline V gene. The V end was cut by 5 bases, the J end by 2 bases, with 8 bases between. The CDR3 consists of 13 residues. The CDR3 DNA reads as TGTGCCAGCAGCCTACGTGACACAGATACGCAGTATTTT. Its translation is CASSLRDTDTQYF. Variable domain in full (rest from reference TRBV7-8 and TRBJ2-3): GAGVSQSPRYKVAKRGQDVALRCDPISGHVSLFWYQQALGQGPEFLTYFQNEAQLDKSGLPSDRFFAERPEGSVSTLKIQRTQQEDSAVYLCASSLRDTDTQYFGPGTRLTVL.

The rearrangement joins TRBV28 to TRBJ1-3, with D uncertain. V dropped 3 bases and J dropped 7 bases, with 22 bases sitting between them. Germline V gene sequence: CDR1 MDHEN, CDR2 SYDVKM. CDR3 length: 17 amino acids. The CDR3 DNA is TGTGCCAGCAGTTTCTTAAGCAGGACTCCACGGCCGAACACCATATATTTT. It yields the protein CASSFLSRTPRPNTIYF.

J is TRBJ1-1 and V is TRBV25-1; 7 bases align to TRBD1. The V gene end was trimmed by 1 base and the J gene end by 1 base; junction bases not matched to a gene: 6. CDR3 length: 16 amino acids. CDR1 is MGHDK, CDR2 SYGVNS, per germline. The CDR3 reads CASSEWPGGANTEAFF. The CDR3 DNA sequence: TGTGCCAGCAGTGAATGGCCAGGGGGAGCGAACACTGAAGCTTTCTTT.

The V and J genes are TRBV6-4 and TRBJ2-1, with TRBD2 matching over 13 bases. After removal of 9 bases from V and 10 bases from J, the junction contained 12 bases not matched to a gene. This CDR3 is 15 amino acids long. In germline, CDR1 is MRHNA, CDR2 SNTAGT. CDR3 residues: CASKRDGLAGVEQFF. CDR3 bases: TGTGCCAGTAAACGAGACGGACTAGCGGGGGTAGAGCAGTTCTTC.

The J gene is TRBJ2-5, the V gene TRBV7-7; D might be TRBD2 (5 bases). The CDR3 is 14 residues long. Trimming pared 5 bases from V and 7 bases from J, leaving 17 bases between. Germline CDR1 reads SSHAT; CDR2 reads FNYEAQ (reference sequence). This chain's CDR3 is CASSPYLREGTQYF. For the CDR3, the DNA is TGTGCCAGCAGCCCCTATTTGAGGGAAGGGACCCAGTACTTC.

This sequence joins TRBV30 and TRBJ1-4; no definite D call. Germline CDR1 GTSNPN, CDR2 SVGIG (reference sequence). The CDR3 loop spans 13 amino acids. In DNA, the CDR3 is TGTGGTGGCAGGTCCTCCCTTAATGAAAAACTGTTTTTT. Translation: CGGRSSLNEKLFF.

The chain combines TRBV23-1 with TRBJ1-5; TRBD1 is a possible D gene (5 bases). TRBV23-1 is labeled an ORF, and its function is uncertain. The CDR3 length is 17 residues. V was cut by 3 bases and J by 0 bases, with 15 bases left in between. DNA for the CDR3: TGCGCCAGCAGTCACAGGGAAGGGGTACTTAGCAATCAGCCCCAGCATTTT. Protein: CASSHREGVLSNQPQHF.